This passage covers 18 T cell receptor beta chains from one sample sequenced in a study of T cells in Graves' hyperthyroidism and ophthalmopathy. Amplified TCR beta CDR3 regions derived from RNA transcripts. A first-round RT-PCR of the TCR CDR3 used the HTBI primer set. TCRdb used MiXCR to reprocess the multiplex PCR reads, holding one entry per CDR3 protein. Among about 400,000 distinct CDR3 sequences listed, 15% were seen once. Sequencing used blood. The receptor source for this set is a woman aged 55-70 years with Graves' ophthalmopathy.

Many counts were recorded for this clonotype. The chain uses TRBV13 and TRBJ2-7; D not resolved. Looked up from germline, CDR1 is PRHDT and CDR2 is FYEKMQ (reference sequence). Deletions cut 3 bases from V and 6 bases from J, with 9 bases between. CDR3 length: 12 residues. This CDR3 is CASSFRLGEQYF. The CDR3 nucleotides read TGTGCCAGCAGCTTCCGGCTAGGCGAGCAGTACTTC.

The table lists this clonotype with many counts. This sequence joins TRBV6-1 and TRBJ2-5; D may be TRBD1 (6 bases). CDR1 MNHNS and CDR2 SASEGT come from the germline V gene. The length of the CDR3 is 15 residues. Trimming removed 6 bases at V and 5 bases at J, with 19 bases between. The CDR3 sequence is CASSPTRGGMETQYF. CDR3 bases: TGTGCCAGCAGCCCCACTCGAGGGGGAATGGAGACCCAGTACTTC.

This clonotype was seen many times. The chain is built from TRBV20-1 and TRBJ2-1; TRBD2 matches 7 bases. The V gene end was trimmed by 0 bases and the J gene end by 6 bases; junction bases not matched to a gene: 11. This CDR3 has 16 amino acids. Germline V CDR1 and CDR2: DFQATT, SNEGSKA (reference sequence). Here the CDR3 DNA reads TGCAGTGCTAGAGATTTTCGAGGGAGGGCCGGCAATGAGCAGTTCTTC. Protein product: CSARDFRGRAGNEQFF.

The chain joins TRBV15 to TRBJ2-3, with D perhaps assigned TRBD1 or TRBD2 (5 bases each). The V end lost 5 bases, the J end lost 4 bases, and 19 bases lay between the germline ends. The germline V gene encodes CDR1 LNHNV and CDR2 YYDKDF (reference sequence). The CDR3 sequence is 16 residues long. As DNA, the CDR3 is TGTGCCACCAGCGAGATCCGGGACCTGGGGGCAGATACGCAGTATTTT. This encodes CATSEIRDLGADTQYF.

This clonotype was observed at least ten times. The chain employs TRBV28 and TRBJ2-3; 11 bases match TRBD2. This CDR3 region has 16 residues. Germline CDR1 MDHEN, CDR2 SYDVKM. J lost 8 bases, V lost 6 bases, and 13 bases had no gene match. CDR3: CASRRPGLADRGTQYF. CDR3 nucleotide sequence: TGTGCCAGCAGGAGACCGGGACTAGCGGATCGGGGTACGCAGTATTTT.

This clonotype came up many times. The chain is built from TRBV27 and TRBJ2-3, with 11 bases lining up with TRBD1. The CDR3 is 16 amino acids. V was clipped by 8 bases and J by 0 bases; unmatched bases: 7. CDR1 and CDR2 from the germline V gene are MNHEY and SMNVEV (reference sequence). CDR3 loop: CASGKGQGASTDTQYF. The CDR3 nucleotides read TGTGCCAGCGGGAAAGGACAGGGGGCGAGCACAGATACGCAGTATTTT.

The count of this clonotype is one. A read error may account for a junction end that differs from germline. The V and J genes are TRBV7-9 and TRBJ2-1; a possible D gene is TRBD2 (5 bases). The germline gives CDR1 SEHNR, CDR2 FQNEAQ (reference sequence). This CDR3 comprises 11 residues. The CDR3 loop is CASSLEREKIF. DNA for the CDR3: TGTGCCAGCAGCTTAGAGAGGGAAAAGATCTTC.

This clonotype was counted at least ten times. This sequence joins TRBV11-2 and TRBJ2-1; D is possibly TRBD2 (5 bases). The germline gives CDR1 SGHAT, CDR2 FQNNGV. V dropped 1 base and J dropped 4 bases, with 14 bases sitting between them. This CDR3 is 16 amino acids long. The CDR3 coding sequence is TGTGCCAGCAGCTTAGTCACTAGGGTAGGTTACAATGAGCAGTTCTTC. Encoded protein: CASSLVTRVGYNEQFF.

This clonotype has just a few counts. The rearrangement joins TRBV20-1 to TRBJ2-7, with TRBD2 matching over 8 bases. There are 15 residues in the CDR3. The V gene end was trimmed by 3 bases and the J gene end by 0 bases; junction bases not matched to a gene: 7. Germline V gene lookup returns CDR1 DFQATT and CDR2 SNEGSKA (reference sequence). As DNA, the CDR3 is TGCAGTGCTAGTTATTTCGGGAGGGCCTCCTACGAGCAGTACTTC. This sequence encodes CSASYFGRASYEQYF.

This clonotype occurred a few times. One junction end disagrees with the germline gene, perhaps due to a read error. The chain links TRBV6-1 to TRBJ2-7; 11 bases match TRBD2. Germline V CDR1 and CDR2: MNHNS, SASEGT. CDR3 length equals 16 residues. Here the CDR3 reads CASSKASSGGIREQYF. CDR3 nucleotide sequence: TGTGCCAGCAGTAAAGCCTCTAGCGGGGGGATAAGGGAGCAGTACTTC.

J is TRBJ2-4 and V is TRBV4-1; 9 positions agree with TRBD1. The V and J ends lost 1 base and 1 base, in that order; junction bases with no gene match: 2. Germline CDR1 MGHRA, CDR2 YSYEKL. The CDR3 is made up of 16 amino acids. The CDR3 nucleotides are TGCGCCAGCAGCCAAGGGGACAGGGTGGCCAAAAACATTCAGTACTTC. Translating it yields CASSQGDRVAKNIQYF.

The gene calls are TRBV20-1 and TRBJ2-3, with D perhaps TRBD2 (5 bases). This CDR3 is built from 12 residues. V was shortened by 7 bases and J by 4 bases, with 12 bases between the two germline ends. Germline V gene data show CDR1 as DFQATT and CDR2 as SNEGSKA (reference sequence). The CDR3 loop is CSVQYGADTQYF. The CDR3 nucleotides are TGCAGTGTTCAATACGGGGCAGATACGCAGTATTTT.

This clonotype was recorded at least ten times. J is TRBJ2-3 and V is TRBV15; no firm D call. CDR1 is LNHNV and CDR2 is YYDKDF in the germline V gene (reference sequence). CDR3 size: 14 residues. V lost 0 bases and J lost 3, with 7 bases in between. The CDR3 protein is CATSRDPPTDTQYF. For the CDR3, the DNA is TGTGCCACCAGCAGAGATCCCCCAACAGATACGCAGTATTTT.

CDR3 DNA: TGTGCCACCAGCCGGGACTCACCCGGGGGATCTGAGCAGTTCTTC. It yields the protein CATSRDSPGGSEQFF. The rearrangement joins TRBV15 to TRBJ2-1, with TRBD2 as a possible D gene (6 bases). From germline, CDR1 is LNHNV and CDR2 YYDKDF (reference sequence). The CDR3 runs 15 residues. Trimming shortened V by 5 bases and J by 9 bases, and 20 bases separated the two germline ends. The variable domain in full, with the rest retrieved from reference TRBV15 and TRBJ2-1, is DAMVIQNPRYQVTQFGKPVTLSCSQTLNHNVMYWYQQKSSQAPKLLFHYYDKDFNNEADTPDNFQSRRPNTSFCFLDIRSPGLGDTAMYLCATSRDSPGGSEQFFGPGTRLTVL.

Note on this clonotype: This may be a read error, as it is one base from a much larger clone. The V and J genes are TRBV3-1 and TRBJ2-5; the D is unclear. CDR1 and CDR2 (germline): LGHDT, YNNKEL (reference sequence). The CDR3 spans 14 residues. V was pared by 4 bases and J by 5 bases, with 14 bases between. The CDR3 sequence: CASSLGLLGETQYF. DNA of the CDR3: TGTGCCAGCAGCCTTGGTCTGCTAGGGGAGACCCAGTACTTC.

The chain links TRBV6-5 to TRBJ2-2, with 11 bases lining up with TRBD2. The CDR3 totals 16 residues. CDR1 and CDR2 from the germline V gene are MNHEY and SVGAGI. With V trimmed by 2 bases and J by 14 bases, 13 bases remained unmatched. The DNA of the CDR3 is TGTGCCAGCAGTTACGTCCTGCGGCTAGCGGGAGGTGACCTGTTTTTT. This gives the protein CASSYVLRLAGGDLFF.

This chain uses TRBV20-1 with TRBJ1-1, with D possibly being TRBD1 (5 bases). Trimming took 7 bases from V and 2 from J, leaving 14 bases between them. CDR3 size: 13 residues. CDR1 DFQATT and CDR2 SNEGSKA come from the germline V gene (reference sequence). This CDR3 is CSVKTDLNTEAFF. DNA of the CDR3: TGCAGTGTGAAGACAGATCTAAACACTGAAGCTTTCTTT.

Many counts were recorded for this clonotype. This chain connects TRBV5-6 to TRBJ2-1; the match to TRBD1 covers 8 bases. V lost 10 bases and J lost 6; bases outside the gene matches: 9. Germline V gives CDR1 SGHDT, CDR2 YYEEEE. CDR3 length: 13 residues. This chain's CDR3 is CASSDRVSNEQFF. The CDR3 DNA sequence: TGTGCCTCCTCGGACAGGGTGTCCAATGAGCAGTTCTTC.